This T cell receptor (beta chain) was identified in a study of brain T cells in children with intractable seizures. About this clone itself: Its antigen is undetermined.

Before surgery, patients took at least one anti-epileptic drug. Whole-study findings and limits: Clones missing pre-surgery may reflect undersampling of that blood sample.

Assay: immunoSEQ multiplex PCR; the TCRdb copy retains only in-frame clones and omits some. Of 35,000 to 50,000 clones listed, approximately 92% were seen once; the top ten hold roughly 6%. This clonotype was obtained from a girl under 10 years old with tuberous sclerosis and intractable seizures. Material: peripheral blood, obtained at surgery.

CDR3 residues: CASSQGDGHQFGSPLHF. CDR3 bases: TGCGCCAGCAGCCAAGGGGACGGTCATCAATTCGGTTCACCCCTCCACTTT. The J gene is TRBJ1-6, the V gene TRBV4-1; a weak D match, TRBD1 (5 bases). V lost 1 base and J lost 9, with 19 bases in between. The germline V gene encodes CDR1 MGHRA and CDR2 YSYEKL. This CDR3 region has 17 residues.